This TCR beta chain is from a study of cytotoxic CD8 clonotypes in ibrutinib-treated CLL. Broader study findings: Clonality rose at ibrutinib response, held steady in sustained remission, and fell toward baseline at progression.

The CDR3 length is 16 residues. The germline CDR1 and CDR2 sequences are MNHEY and SVGAGI. The ends lost 4 bases at V and 6 bases at J; junction bases unmatched: 7. Here immunoSEQ multiplex PCR was the method, and the copy in TCRdb shows in-frame clones only, minus some. This table has approximately 190,000 clones, 70% appearing once. About this clone itself: The antigen is undetermined.

The source was PBMCs, collected after 12 months of ibrutinib treatment. The clonotype originates from a human donor with chronic lymphocytic leukemia. This sequence joins TRBV6-5 and TRBJ2-7, with TRBD2 identical over 15 bases. The CDR3 DNA reads as TGTGCCAGCAGTTCCGGACTAGCGGGAGGGCCGGGCGAGCAGTACTTC. Its protein is CASSSGLAGGPGEQYF.